This T cell receptor (beta chain) was found in a study of T-cell reconstitution after alpha-beta-depleted transplantation in children. A TCRbeta library incorporating unique molecular identifiers was prepared. TCRdb re-derived calls from the PCR reads in MiXCR, one entry per CDR3 protein. Of roughly 500,000 distinct CDR3 sequences listed, approximately 29% are singletons. This sequence originates from a human donor who donated a stem cell graft to a child with aplastic anemia. The sample consisted of PBMCs from the stem cell graft donor, taken from the stem cell graft.

CDR3 nucleotides: TGCAGTGCTAGGGCAGATACGACTAGCGGAGATACCTATGGCTACACCTTC. This sequence encodes CSARADTTSGDTYGYTF. The V call is TRBV20-1, the J call TRBJ1-2; D unclear. V lost 3 bases to trimming and J lost 4 bases, with 24 bases between them. The CDR3 length is 17 residues. Germline-derived CDR1 and CDR2 are DFQATT and SNEGSKA (reference sequence).